Listed here are 9 T cell receptor beta chains from one sample, sequenced in a study of T cell responses to AZD1222 COVID-19 vaccine. Sequencing was performed with immunoSEQ multiplex PCR; in TCRdb, only in-frame clones are kept and a portion is missing. The table includes 100,000 or so clones, approximately 87% detected once. The sequences come from peripheral blood, collected on day 0 of AZD1222 vaccination. These receptors were collected from an adult in good health.

V and J are TRBV3-1 (or the pseudogene TRBV3-2) and TRBJ1-5; TRBD1 agrees at 9 bases. CDR3 length: 15 residues. Germline V gene sequence: CDR1 LGHDT, CDR2 YNNKEL (reference sequence). V shed 0 bases, J shed 6 bases, and the junction held 3 bases outside the gene matches. The chain's CDR3 is CASSQDGTGSQPQHF. CDR3 coding DNA: TGTGCCAGCAGCCAAGATGGGACAGGGAGTCAGCCCCAGCATTTT.

The chain recombines TRBV7-3 with TRBJ1-1; D is perhaps TRBD1 (5 bases). From germline, CDR1 is SGHTA and CDR2 FQGTGA. Trimming cost V 6 bases and J 1 base, with 9 bases left between them. The CDR3 is made up of 13 amino acids. CDR3 in amino acids: CASRAGRNTEAFF. The CDR3, as DNA: TGTGCCAGCAGGGCAGGGAGGAACACTGAAGCTTTCTTT. Looking up the rest from reference TRBV7-3 and TRBJ1-1 gives the full variable domain: GAGVSQTPSNKVTEKGKYVELRCDPISGHTALYWYRQSLGQGPEFLIYFQGTGAADDSGLPNDRFFAVRPEGSVSTLKIQRTERGDSAVYLCASRAGRNTEAFFGQGTRLTVV.

This sequence joins TRBV5-4 and TRBJ2-2; D remains ambiguous. The ends were cut back, 0 bases at V and 0 bases at J, with 12 bases in the middle. The germline CDR1 and CDR2 sequences are SGHNT and YYREEE (reference sequence). This CDR3 spans 17 amino acids. CDR3 coding DNA: TGTGCCAGCAGCTTGGGACTTAGTAGAACGAACACCGGGGAGCTGTTTTTT. It codes for CASSLGLSRTNTGELFF.

V is TRBV5-1 and J is TRBJ1-2; TRBD1 might be the D (5 bases). Germline V gene data show CDR1 as SGHRS and CDR2 as YFSETQ. CDR3 length: 13 amino acids. V gave up 2 bases and J gave up 5 bases, with 10 bases separating them. CDR3 region: CASSLTGSYGYTF. Written as DNA, the CDR3 is TGCGCCAGCAGCTTAACAGGCTCATATGGCTACACCTTC.

This clone was detected only once. The chain employs TRBV6-5 and TRBJ2-5; D tentatively reads TRBD1 or TRBD2 (6 bases each). The CDR3 contains 15 residues. CDR1 and CDR2 (germline): MNHEY, SVGAGI. Trimming removed 6 bases from V and 4 bases from J, with 18 bases in between. CDR3 DNA sequence: TGTGCCAGCAGCCGGCGTGGGGGGCGCACAGAGACCCAGTACTTC. Translated: CASSRRGGRTETQYF.

The chain has TRBV14 and TRBJ2-6; TRBD1 matches at 8 bases. V trimming: 4 bases; J trimming: 0 bases; junction bases outside the gene matches: 11. CDR1 SGHDN and CDR2 FVKESK come from the germline V gene. CDR3 length: 19 amino acids. The CDR3 loop reads CASSLRTGTGNSGANVLTF. The CDR3 DNA reads as TGTGCCAGCAGCCTTAGGACCGGGACAGGAAACTCTGGGGCCAACGTCCTGACTTTC.

J is TRBJ1-2 and V is TRBV15; possibly TRBD1 for D (6 bases). V lost 0 bases and J 6 bases, leaving 17 bases between the germline ends. The CDR3 covers 16 residues. Germline loops: CDR1 LNHNV, CDR2 YYDKDF (reference sequence). CDR3 region: CATSRDYGGRRNGYTF. As DNA, the CDR3 is TGTGCCACCAGCAGAGATTACGGGGGGCGCCGGAATGGCTACACCTTC.

The chain has TRBV7-6 and TRBJ1-1; no reliable D call. V lost 1 base, J lost 1 base, and 4 bases lay in between. The CDR3 loop spans 13 amino acids. CDR1 and CDR2 (germline): SGHVS, FNYEAQ. CDR3 DNA sequence: TGTGCCAGCAGCTTAGTAGGGAACACTGAAGCTTTCTTT. It is translated as CASSLVGNTEAFF.

This chain links TRBV19 with TRBJ1-6; 10 bases are a match to TRBD1. Looked up from germline, CDR1 is LNHDA and CDR2 is SQIVND (reference sequence). Trimming removed 6 bases from V and 5 bases from J; junction bases left unmatched: 10. The CDR3 is 17 residues long. The CDR3 DNA reads as TGTGCCAGTAGGCGATTCTTGGGGACAGGGGATAATTCACCCCTCCACTTT. It is translated as CASRRFLGTGDNSPLHF.